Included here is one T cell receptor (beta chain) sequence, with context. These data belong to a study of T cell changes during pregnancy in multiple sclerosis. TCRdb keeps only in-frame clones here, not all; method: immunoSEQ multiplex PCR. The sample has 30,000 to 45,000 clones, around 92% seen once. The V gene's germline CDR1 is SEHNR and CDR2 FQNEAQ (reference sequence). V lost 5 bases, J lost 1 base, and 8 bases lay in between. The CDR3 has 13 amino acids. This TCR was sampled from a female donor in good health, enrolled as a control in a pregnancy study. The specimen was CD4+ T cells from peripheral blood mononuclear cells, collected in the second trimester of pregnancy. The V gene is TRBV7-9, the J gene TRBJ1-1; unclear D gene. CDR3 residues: CASSTQQNTEAFF. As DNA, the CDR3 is TGTGCCAGCAGCACACAGCAGAACACTGAAGCTTTCTTT.